These T cell receptor beta chains were read from a single sample in a study of T cell responses to AZD1222 COVID-19 vaccine. Assay used: immunoSEQ multiplex PCR; TCRdb lists only in-frame clones, some missing. Of more than 150,000 clones in the sample, around 88% were seen once. The specimen comprised peripheral blood, sampled on day 0 of AZD1222 vaccination. These receptors were taken from an adult in good health. The CDR3 runs from the conserved cysteine through the conserved F or W. The D gene is left open where the match is weak. Some rows mark clone size as missing; the rest say once, few, many or name a class of expanded clone.

d_call: TRBD2
v_call: TRBV3-1/TRBV3-2
clone_size: NA
j_call: TRBJ2-6
cdr3_aa: CASSQERGAGANVLTF
cdr3_nt: TGTGCCAGCAGCCAAGAACGGGGGGCTGGGGCCAACGTCCTGACTTTC

d_call: NA
v_call: TRBV7-2
clone_size: NA
j_call: TRBJ1-4
cdr3_aa: CASSLGVEKLFF
cdr3_nt: TGTGCCAGCAGCTTAGGTGTTGAAAAACTGTTTTTT

d_call: NA
v_call: TRBV6-2/TRBV6-3
clone_size: NA
j_call: TRBJ2-7
cdr3_aa: CASSYSGLPGYEQYF
cdr3_nt: TGTGCCAGCAGTTACTCGGGACTCCCCGGCTACGAGCAGTACTTC

d_call: TRBD1
v_call: TRBV6-5
clone_size: once
j_call: TRBJ1-1
cdr3_aa: CASSYRGHNTEAFF
cdr3_nt: TGTGCCAGCAGCTACAGGGGGCATAACACTGAAGCTTTCTTT

d_call: TRBD1
v_call: TRBV28
clone_size: NA
j_call: TRBJ1-5
cdr3_aa: CASSSEGARQPQHF
cdr3_nt: TGTGCCAGCAGTTCGGAGGGGGCTAGACAGCCCCAGCATTTT

d_call: NA
v_call: TRBV11-3
clone_size: few
j_call: TRBJ1-1
cdr3_aa: CASSLNQLNTEAFF
cdr3_nt: TGTGCCAGCAGCTTAAATCAGCTGAACACTGAAGCTTTCTTT

d_call: NA
v_call: TRBV19
clone_size: NA
j_call: TRBJ1-4
cdr3_aa: CASSISATNEKLFF
cdr3_nt: TGTGCCAGTAGTATATCGGCAACTAATGAAAAACTGTTTTTT

d_call: NA
v_call: TRBV7-9
clone_size: NA
j_call: TRBJ1-6
cdr3_aa: CASTRTAGDSPLHF
cdr3_nt: TGTGCCAGCACACGGACAGCGGGGGATTCACCCCTCCACTTT

d_call: NA
v_call: TRBV7-2
clone_size: NA
j_call: TRBJ2-2
cdr3_aa: CASSMRQAGELFF
cdr3_nt: TGTGCCAGCAGTATGAGACAGGCCGGGGAGCTGTTTTTT

d_call: NA
v_call: TRBV30
clone_size: NA
j_call: TRBJ1-2
cdr3_aa: CAWSVRLFGYTF
cdr3_nt: TGTGCCTGGAGTGTACGTTTGTTTGGCTACACCTTC

d_call: NA
v_call: TRBV9
clone_size: NA
j_call: TRBJ2-1
cdr3_aa: CASSVDPGVEQFF
cdr3_nt: TGTGCCAGCAGCGTAGACCCTGGGGTTGAGCAGTTCTTC

d_call: TRBD1
v_call: TRBV9
clone_size: NA
j_call: TRBJ2-7
cdr3_aa: CASSSTGDPFWEQYF
cdr3_nt: TGTGCCAGCAGTTCTACAGGGGACCCCTTTTGGGAGCAGTACTTC

d_call: NA
v_call: TRBV30
clone_size: NA
j_call: TRBJ2-7
cdr3_aa: CAWNQGNSYEQYF
cdr3_nt: TGTGCCTGGAACCAGGGGAACTCCTACGAGCAGTACTTC

d_call: TRBD1
v_call: TRBV28
clone_size: NA
j_call: TRBJ2-7
cdr3_aa: CASSLGQAIYEQYF
cdr3_nt: TGTGCCAGCAGTTTGGGACAGGCCATTTACGAGCAGTACTTC

d_call: NA
v_call: TRBV13
clone_size: NA
j_call: TRBJ1-3
cdr3_aa: CASRGLGIGNTIYF
cdr3_nt: TGTGCCTCCCGCGGTCTAGGGATAGGAAACACCATATATTTT

d_call: NA
v_call: TRBV7-2
clone_size: NA
j_call: TRBJ1-1
cdr3_aa: CASSLARGANTEAFF
cdr3_nt: TGTGCCAGCAGCTTAGCGCGCGGGGCCAACACTGAAGCTTTCTTT

d_call: NA
v_call: TRBV7-8
clone_size: NA
j_call: TRBJ2-4
cdr3_aa: CASSLPGSHKNIQYF
cdr3_nt: TGTGCCAGCAGCTTACCGGGGAGCCACAAAAACATTCAGTACTTC

d_call: NA
v_call: TRBV6-1
clone_size: NA
j_call: TRBJ1-6
cdr3_aa: CASSELDRASLVPLHF
cdr3_nt: TGTGCCAGCAGTGAATTAGACCGTGCAAGTCTTGTACCCCTCCACTTT

d_call: NA
v_call: TRBV10-3
clone_size: NA
j_call: TRBJ1-2
cdr3_aa: CAIKGSGANYGYTF
cdr3_nt: TGTGCCATAAAGGGGTCCGGGGCGAACTATGGCTACACCTTC

d_call: TRBD2
v_call: TRBV6-4
clone_size: few
j_call: TRBJ2-3
cdr3_aa: CASSDSGGGATDTQYF
cdr3_nt: TGTGCCAGCAGTGACTCTGGCGGGGGGGCCACAGATACGCAGTATTTT

d_call: TRBD1
v_call: TRBV4-2
clone_size: NA
j_call: TRBJ2-1
cdr3_aa: CASSPRQGAPDEQFF
cdr3_nt: TGTGCCAGCAGCCCCCGGCAGGGGGCGCCGGATGAGCAGTTCTTC

d_call: NA
v_call: TRBV29-1
clone_size: NA
j_call: TRBJ1-2
cdr3_aa: CSVAEGLGGYTF
cdr3_nt: TGCAGCGTTGCAGAAGGGCTTGGAGGCTACACCTTC

d_call: NA
v_call: TRBV4-1
clone_size: NA
j_call: TRBJ2-7
cdr3_aa: CASSQEGASGVYEQYF
cdr3_nt: TGCGCCAGCAGCCAAGAGGGGGCTTCGGGCGTCTACGAGCAGTACTTC

d_call: NA
v_call: TRBV9
clone_size: NA
j_call: TRBJ1-5
cdr3_aa: CASSPGGGNQPQHF
cdr3_nt: TGTGCCAGCAGCCCGGGTGGGGGGAATCAGCCCCAGCATTTT

d_call: TRBD1
v_call: TRBV9
clone_size: NA
j_call: TRBJ1-1
cdr3_aa: CASSFRQGGNTEAFF
cdr3_nt: TGTGCCAGCAGCTTCCGACAGGGGGGGAACACTGAAGCTTTCTTT

d_call: NA
v_call: TRBV20-1
clone_size: NA
j_call: TRBJ2-7
cdr3_aa: CSASSGVEQYF
cdr3_nt: TGCAGTGCTAGTTCAGGGGTCGAGCAGTACTTC

d_call: TRBD1
v_call: TRBV24-1
clone_size: few
j_call: TRBJ2-5
cdr3_aa: CATSASDRPPGTQYF
cdr3_nt: TGTGCCACCAGTGCCTCGGACAGGCCCCCCGGGACCCAGTACTTC

d_call: NA
v_call: TRBV28
clone_size: NA
j_call: TRBJ2-7
cdr3_aa: CASYRYEQYF
cdr3_nt: TGTGCCAGCTACCGCTACGAGCAGTACTTC

d_call: NA
v_call: TRBV28
clone_size: NA
j_call: TRBJ1-2
cdr3_aa: CATRRGAGGYTF
cdr3_nt: TGTGCCACTCGAAGGGGGGCGGGAGGCTACACCTTC

d_call: NA
v_call: TRBV12-3/TRBV12-4
clone_size: NA
j_call: TRBJ2-7
cdr3_aa: CASRKVDRYEQYF
cdr3_nt: TGTGCCAGCAGGAAGGTAGATCGATACGAGCAGTACTTC

d_call: NA
v_call: TRBV5-1
clone_size: NA
j_call: TRBJ2-7
cdr3_aa: CASRDSGLYEQYF
cdr3_nt: TGCGCCAGCCGGGACTCGGGCCTCTACGAGCAGTACTTC

d_call: NA
v_call: TRBV5-1
clone_size: NA
j_call: TRBJ2-1
cdr3_aa: CASSLRLVGGEQFF
cdr3_nt: TGCGCCAGCAGCTTGAGGTTGGTGGGCGGTGAGCAGTTCTTC

d_call: NA
v_call: TRBV5-4
clone_size: NA
j_call: TRBJ1-2
cdr3_aa: CASSLGRDYGYTF
cdr3_nt: TGTGCCAGCAGCTTGGGTAGGGACTATGGCTACACCTTC

d_call: NA
v_call: TRBV9
clone_size: NA
j_call: TRBJ1-1
cdr3_aa: CASSVLPDGNTEAFF
cdr3_nt: TGTGCCAGCAGCGTCCTCCCGGACGGGAACACTGAAGCTTTCTTT

d_call: NA
v_call: TRBV28
clone_size: NA
j_call: TRBJ2-3
cdr3_aa: CASIISGGGSDTQYF
cdr3_nt: TGTGCCAGCATTATAAGCGGTGGGGGTTCGGATACGCAGTATTTT

d_call: NA
v_call: TRBV4-1
clone_size: NA
j_call: TRBJ1-1
cdr3_aa: CASSQEGSGRAFF
cdr3_nt: TGCGCCAGCAGCCAAGAAGGATCGGGGAGGGCTTTCTTT

d_call: NA
v_call: TRBV7-8
clone_size: NA
j_call: TRBJ1-6
cdr3_aa: CASSFGTGQAGSPLHF
cdr3_nt: TGTGCCAGCAGCTTCGGTACAGGGCAGGCAGGCTCACCCCTCCACTTT

d_call: NA
v_call: TRBV3-1/TRBV3-2
clone_size: NA
j_call: TRBJ1-1
cdr3_aa: CASSRQMNTEAFF
cdr3_nt: TGTGCCAGCAGCCGACAGATGAACACTGAAGCTTTCTTT

d_call: TRBD1
v_call: TRBV19
clone_size: NA
j_call: TRBJ2-2
cdr3_aa: CASRDRAMGGELFF
cdr3_nt: TGTGCCAGCCGGGACAGGGCTATGGGCGGGGAGCTGTTTTTT

d_call: NA
v_call: TRBV6-6
clone_size: NA
j_call: TRBJ1-1
cdr3_aa: CASSYGDGNTEAFF
cdr3_nt: TGTGCCAGCAGTTACGGCGACGGGAACACTGAAGCTTTCTTT

d_call: TRBD2
v_call: TRBV5-1
clone_size: once
j_call: TRBJ2-2
cdr3_aa: CASKSPSGGAMGTGELFF
cdr3_nt: TGCGCCAGCAAATCCCCTAGCGGGGGGGCAATGGGGACCGGGGAGCTGTTTTTT

d_call: NA
v_call: TRBV19
clone_size: NA
j_call: TRBJ1-1
cdr3_aa: CASSIAHEAFF
cdr3_nt: TGTGCCAGTAGTATAGCCCATGAAGCTTTCTTT

d_call: NA
v_call: TRBV3-1/TRBV3-2
clone_size: NA
j_call: TRBJ2-1
cdr3_aa: CASSQTGNEQFF
cdr3_nt: TGTGCCAGCAGCCAAACAGGGAATGAGCAGTTCTTC

d_call: NA
v_call: TRBV28
clone_size: NA
j_call: TRBJ2-5
cdr3_aa: CASSFANQETQYF
cdr3_nt: TGTGCCAGCAGTTTTGCCAACCAAGAGACCCAGTACTTC

d_call: TRBD2
v_call: TRBV7-8
clone_size: once
j_call: TRBJ2-1
cdr3_aa: CASSRGRGNEQFF
cdr3_nt: TGTGCCAGCAGCCGTGGGAGGGGCAATGAGCAGTTCTTC